These 26 T cell receptor beta chains originate from one sample sequenced in a study of shared T cell receptors in the human thymus. Clones were sequenced by immunoSEQ multiplex PCR, and TCRdb holds only the in-frame ones, with some missing. The sample includes under 700,000 clones, around 78% seen only once; the top ten take around 0.013%. These same data were also listed under a study on human thymus T cells.

Sequencing was carried out using thymocytes. Receptors originate from a boy under two years old with a congenital heart defect.

The rearrangement links TRBV7-6 to TRBJ2-1; TRBD2 matches at 11 bases. CDR1 SGHVS and CDR2 FNYEAQ come from the germline V gene. V was pared by 0 bases and J by 3 bases, with 4 bases of the junction left unmatched. The CDR3 has 17 amino acids. CDR3 nucleotides: TGTGCCAGCAGCTTAGCCCTAACTAGCGGGGGCTACAATGAGCAGTTCTTC. It translates to CASSLALTSGGYNEQFF. Full variable domain (outside the CDR3, taken from reference TRBV7-6 and TRBJ2-1): GAGVSQSPRYKVTKRGQDVALRCDPISGHVSLYWYRQALGQGPEFLTYFNYEAQQDKSGLPNDRFSAERPEGSISTLTIQRTEQRDSAMYRCASSLALTSGGYNEQFFGPGTRLTVL.

The chain couples TRBV30 to TRBJ2-7; weak D call: TRBD2 (6 bases). Trimming left V 0 bases short and J 5 bases short, with 14 bases between. CDR1 is GTSNPN, CDR2 SVGIG, per germline (reference sequence). The CDR3 totals 14 residues. The CDR3 reads CAWSVGGEFHEQYF. The CDR3 region has the DNA TGTGCCTGGAGTGTAGGCGGGGAGTTCCACGAGCAGTACTTC.

The chain has TRBV9 and TRBJ2-1; TRBD2 aligns across 7 bases. CDR1 SGDLS and CDR2 YYNGEE come from the germline V gene. The CDR3 sequence is 15 residues long. Trimming removed 4 bases from V and 4 bases from J; junction bases left unmatched: 8. The DNA of the CDR3 is TGTGCCAGCAGCAAAAGCGGGAAGCCTTACAATGAGCAGTTCTTC. As protein: CASSKSGKPYNEQFF.

This chain links TRBV11-2 with TRBJ2-1, with 9 bases lining up with TRBD1. Germline-derived CDR1 and CDR2 are SGHAT and FQNNGV. The ends lost 5 bases at V and 9 bases at J; junction bases unmatched: 8. This CDR3 contains 14 residues. CDR3 sequence: CASSPRTGVCEQFF. The CDR3 region has the DNA TGTGCCAGCAGCCCACGGACAGGGGTATGTGAGCAGTTCTTC.

This rearrangement joins TRBV13 to TRBJ2-7, with D perhaps matching TRBD2 (5 bases). The CDR3 is made up of 14 amino acids. Germline CDR1 and CDR2: PRHDT and FYEKMQ (reference sequence). Trimming took off 5 bases at V and 0 bases at J, with 11 bases between the two ends. DNA of the CDR3: TGTGCCAGCAGCCAATACGGAGGCTCCTACGAGCAGTACTTC. Translation: CASSQYGGSYEQYF.

This chain uses TRBV6-5 with TRBJ1-3; D is ambiguous. Germline lookup yields CDR1 MNHEY and CDR2 SVGAGI. This CDR3 spans 16 amino acids. Trimming shortened V by 0 bases and J by 0 bases, and 9 bases separated the two germline ends. CDR3 sequence: CASSYSERDSGNTIYF. The CDR3 region has the DNA TGTGCCAGCAGTTACTCGGAGAGAGACTCTGGAAACACCATATATTTT.

This chain's CDR3 is CASSCAGAAEAFF. DNA of the CDR3: TGTGCCAGCAGTTGTGCGGGTGCAGCTGAAGCTTTCTTT. The chain carries TRBV28 and TRBJ1-1; no firm D call. CDR1 MDHEN and CDR2 SYDVKM come from the germline V gene. The CDR3 runs 13 residues. V lost 4 bases and J lost 6, with 12 bases in between.

The V call is TRBV29-1, the J call TRBJ2-1, with 11 bases matching TRBD2. V gave up 8 bases and J gave up 7 bases; unmatched junction bases: 10. CDR1 SQVTM and CDR2 ANQGSEA come from the germline V gene. CDR3 size: 14 residues. CDR3 sequence reads: CSTLLAGVENEQFF. CDR3 in DNA: TGCAGCACTCTACTAGCGGGAGTGGAGAATGAGCAGTTCTTC.

V is TRBV19 and J is TRBJ2-1, with 8 bases that match TRBD1. CDR1 and CDR2 (germline): LNHDA, SQIVND (reference sequence). This CDR3 spans 15 amino acids. After removal of 4 bases from V and 8 bases from J, the junction contained 10 bases not matched to a gene. The CDR3 protein is CASSSQGARPDEQFF. CDR3 in DNA: TGTGCCAGTAGTAGTCAGGGGGCTAGACCGGATGAGCAGTTCTTC. Full variable domain (missing parts from reference TRBV19 and TRBJ2-1): DGGITQSPKYLFRKEGQNVTLSCEQNLNHDAMYWYRQDPGQGLRLIYYSQIVNDFQKGDIAEGYSVSREKKESFPLTVTSAQKNPTAFYLCASSSQGARPDEQFFGPGTRLTVL.

The V call is TRBV7-2, the J call TRBJ2-3, with TRBD2 matching over 7 bases. J was trimmed by 1 base and V by 5 bases; bases with no gene match: 6. The CDR3 totals 15 residues. Germline V CDR1 and CDR2: SGHTA, FQGNSA. CDR3 region: CASSLCGSCTDTQYF. The CDR3 DNA reads TGTGCCAGCAGCCTTTGCGGGAGCTGCACAGATACGCAGTATTTT.

The chain has TRBV6-5 and TRBJ1-1; D may be TRBD1 (5 bases). The CDR3 length is 12 residues. Germline values: CDR1 MNHEY, CDR2 SVGAGI. Trimming cost V 9 bases and J 4 bases, with 12 bases left between them. CDR3 nucleotides: TGTGCCAGTGGACACGCCATCACTGAAGCTTTCTTT. Protein product: CASGHAITEAFF.

The V call is TRBV4-3, the J call TRBJ2-7; 7 nucleotides match TRBD2. J lost 3 bases, V lost 1 base, and 3 bases had no gene match. The CDR3 loop spans 14 amino acids. Germline CDR1 reads LGHNA; CDR2 reads YSLEER. This chain's CDR3 is CASSQGTRGYEQYF. For the CDR3, the DNA is TGCGCCAGCAGCCAAGGGACTAGAGGCTACGAGCAGTACTTC.

The rearrangement joins TRBV19 to TRBJ2-3; D may be TRBD1 (7 bases). Trimming pared 5 bases from V and 6 bases from J, leaving 24 bases between. The CDR3 spans 17 residues. Germline V gene sequence: CDR1 LNHDA, CDR2 SQIVND (reference sequence). CDR3 in amino acids: CASSLEGAGETGDTQYF. CDR3 sequence (DNA): TGTGCCAGTAGTCTGGAGGGGGCGGGCGAAACGGGGGATACGCAGTATTTT. The full variable domain, in which reference TRBV19 and TRBJ2-3 provide the parts outside the CDR3, is DGGITQSPKYLFRKEGQNVTLSCEQNLNHDAMYWYRQDPGQGLRLIYYSQIVNDFQKGDIAEGYSVSREKKESFPLTVTSAQKNPTAFYLCASSLEGAGETGDTQYFGPGTRLTVL.

This chain uses TRBV29-1 with TRBJ2-5; weak D call: TRBD1 (5 bases). The V gene's germline CDR1 is SQVTM and CDR2 ANQGSEA. Deletions cut 7 bases from V and 11 bases from J, with 23 bases between. CDR3 length: 13 amino acids. The CDR3 nucleotides are TGCAGCGCTCAGGGTGGAAGGTGGATTGAGCAGTACTTC. It codes for CSAQGGRWIEQYF.

This clone was found a few times. The rearrangement joins TRBV7-4 to TRBJ1-4; possibly TRBD1 for D (6 bases). The CDR3 runs to 14 residues. Trimming shortened V by 5 bases and J by 8 bases, and 15 bases separated the two germline ends. Germline V gene sequence: CDR1 SGHVT, CDR2 SQSDAQ. CDR3 region: CASSLQGRKEKLFF. The CDR3 bases are TGTGCCAGCAGCCTACAGGGAAGAAAGGAAAAACTGTTTTTT.

The rearrangement links TRBV4-2 to TRBJ1-6; no clear D gene. Germline loops: CDR1 LGHNA, CDR2 YNFKEQ. The CDR3 is 17 amino acids. V shed 0 bases and J shed 7 bases, with 16 bases lying between them. In DNA form, the CDR3 reads TGTGCCAGCAGCCAAGATCTTCGGCAGGTGGGCAATTCACCCCTCCACTTT. This gives the protein CASSQDLRQVGNSPLHF.

The chain links TRBV2 to TRBJ1-1; D is unclear. CDR1 is SNHLY, CDR2 FYNNEI, per germline. CDR3 length: 14 amino acids. Trimming removed 2 bases at V and 4 bases at J, with 11 bases between. CDR3 residues: CASSEIAPSTEAFF. CDR3 DNA: TGTGCCAGCAGTGAAATCGCGCCGAGCACTGAAGCTTTCTTT.

This rearrangement joins TRBV7-6 to TRBJ1-1; a weak D match, TRBD1 (6 bases). The V gene lost 5 bases and the J gene lost 1 base, with 20 bases spanning the gap. CDR3 length equals 17 residues. CDR1 is SGHVS and CDR2 is FNYEAQ in the germline V gene. This chain's CDR3 is CASSLGGVQGSNTEAFF. CDR3 sequence (DNA): TGTGCCAGCAGCCTAGGGGGGGTCCAAGGGTCGAACACTGAAGCTTTCTTT.

The chain has TRBV19 and TRBJ2-1, with 11 bases aligning to TRBD2. The J segment lost 4 bases and the V segment lost 3 bases, leaving 5 bases of the junction unmatched. The CDR3 sequence is 16 residues long. CDR1 is LNHDA and CDR2 is SQIVND in the germline V gene (reference sequence). The CDR3 reads CASSIPGLADYNEQFF. CDR3 DNA: TGTGCCAGTAGTATTCCGGGACTAGCGGATTACAATGAGCAGTTCTTC.

The chain has TRBV7-9 and TRBJ1-1, with 12 nucleotides matching TRBD1. After removal of 8 bases from V and 5 bases from J, the junction contained 12 bases not matched to a gene. The CDR3 length is 16 residues. CDR1 is SEHNR, CDR2 FQNEAQ, per germline (reference sequence). The CDR3 region has the DNA TGTGCCAGCCGGCCCGGGACAGGGGGCGCGGGGACTGAAGCTTTCTTT. Protein product: CASRPGTGGAGTEAFF.

The chain uses TRBV18 and TRBJ2-7, with 7 bases aligning to TRBD1. CDR1 is KGHSH and CDR2 is LQKENI in the germline V gene. The CDR3 covers 15 residues. The V segment lost 0 bases and the J segment 3 bases; nucleotides outside the gene matches: 5. The CDR3 DNA is TGTGCCAGCTCACCACCGGGACAGCCCTACTACGAGCAGTACTTC. Amino acids: CASSPPGQPYYEQYF.

The rearrangement joins TRBV9 to TRBJ1-5; TRBD1 matches at 11 bases. Per the germline V gene, CDR1 is SGDLS and CDR2 is YYNGEE. This CDR3 is built from 15 residues. J lost 6 bases, V lost 3 bases, and 5 bases had no gene match. The CDR3 nucleotides are TGTGCCAGCAGCGCGGGACAGGGGGAAGGTCAGCCCCAGCATTTT. Translation: CASSAGQGEGQPQHF.

The genes are TRBV15 and TRBJ1-5; D gene ambiguous. Germline V gene sequence: CDR1 LNHNV, CDR2 YYDKDF (reference sequence). This CDR3 is built from 17 residues. With 2 bases removed from V and 2 bases from J, the gap between germline ends came to 16 bases. The DNA of the CDR3 is TGTGCCACCAGCAGACCGATCCGGGGTTGGGGCAATCAGCCCCAGCATTTT. Its protein is CATSRPIRGWGNQPQHF.

As regards this clone: Additional DNA sequences in this sample encode the identical CDR3. The chain recombines TRBV6-4 with TRBJ2-2, with D tentatively TRBD2 (6 bases). Germline values: CDR1 MRHNA, CDR2 SNTAGT. Trimming stripped 0 bases from V and 1 base from J, with 6 bases between. The CDR3 length is 15 residues. DNA for the CDR3: TGTGCCAGCAGTGACTCGGGGGGGAACACCGGGGAGCTGTTTTTT. Protein: CASSDSGGNTGELFF.

The chain joins TRBV25-1 to TRBJ2-1, with D possibly matching TRBD1 (6 bases). Trimming pared 2 bases from V and 12 bases from J, leaving 11 bases between. The CDR3 length is 12 residues. The germline V gene has CDR1 MGHDK and CDR2 SYGVNS. CDR3 in amino acids: CASSEQGNWQFF. The CDR3 region has the DNA TGTGCCAGCAGTGAACAGGGGAATTGGCAGTTCTTC.

The chain has TRBV14 and TRBJ2-7, with 11 bases fitting TRBD2. CDR1 and CDR2 (germline): SGHDN, FVKESK. Trimming removed 2 bases from V and 2 bases from J; junction bases left unmatched: 5. The CDR3 covers 16 residues. CDR3 sequence: CASSQQLAGVPYEQYF. CDR3 coding DNA: TGTGCCAGCAGCCAACAACTAGCGGGAGTTCCCTACGAGCAGTACTTC.